This passage covers 3 T cell receptor beta chains from one sample sequenced in a study of control samples from healthy donors and cancer patients. This table comes from immunoSEQ multiplex PCR, and its TCRdb copy is limited to in-frame clones, with some not included. The sample lists approximately 93,000 clones; 85% to 90% were seen once. The sequencing sample was made of PBMCs. The receptors were sampled from a woman aged 50 to 65 with colorectal cancer.

The rearrangement uses TRBV28 and TRBJ2-1; no reliable D call. CDR3 length equals 13 residues. Between the trimmed V and J ends, which lost 3 bases and 7 bases, there was a span of 10 bases. CDR1 is MDHEN, CDR2 SYDVKM, per germline. The chain's CDR3 is CASSLGGPNEQFF. CDR3 nucleotides: TGTGCCAGCAGTTTGGGTGGGCCAAATGAGCAGTTCTTC.

V usage is TRBV27 and J usage is TRBJ2-3; TRBD2 matches 7 bases. J gave up 5 bases and V 3 bases, and 8 bases lay outside the gene matches. Per germline, CDR1 MNHEY and CDR2 SMNVEV (reference sequence). The CDR3 is 15 amino acids. The chain's CDR3 is CASSFERGWIDTQYF. The CDR3 nucleotides read TGTGCCAGCAGTTTTGAGCGGGGTTGGATAGATACGCAGTATTTT.

The gene calls are TRBV18 and TRBJ1-1, with 8 bases lining up with TRBD1. J lost 1 base, V lost 5 bases, and 6 bases had no gene match. Germline V gene lookup returns CDR1 KGHSH and CDR2 LQKENI. The CDR3 is made up of 15 amino acids. CDR3 sequence (DNA): TGTGCCAGCTCAACCCAGGGGGCTGGGAACACTGAAGCTTTCTTT. This encodes CASSTQGAGNTEAFF.